One sample yielded the 12 T cell receptor beta chains listed below, sequenced in a study of T cells in Graves' hyperthyroidism and ophthalmopathy. Amplified TCR beta CDR3 regions came from RNA transcripts. Initially, a first-round RT-PCR of the TCR CDR3 employed the HTBI primer set. TCRdb called the multiplex PCR reads again in MiXCR, with one record for every CDR3 protein. There are some 400,000 distinct CDR3 sequences in the sample; around an eighth occur only once, and 20% lies in the top ten. The sample comprised blood. These receptors originate from a man aged 25-45 years with Graves' hyperthyroidism that later progressed to Graves' ophthalmopathy.

The table lists this clonotype with many counts. The chain carries TRBV11-2 and TRBJ2-7, with 7 bases that match TRBD2. The CDR3 is 14 residues long. The germline V gene has CDR1 SGHAT and CDR2 FQNNGV. V dropped 6 bases and J dropped 6; count of bases not matched to a gene: 11. DNA of the CDR3: TGTGCCAGCAGACCTAGCGGCGGGGGAGGCGAGCAGTACTTC. This encodes CASRPSGGGGEQYF.

This clonotype appeared many times. The gene calls are TRBV6-6 and TRBJ1-5; D call uncertain. The ends were cut back, 0 bases at V and 4 bases at J, with 10 bases in the middle. The CDR3 is 15 amino acids. Looked up from germline, CDR1 is MNHNY and CDR2 is SVGAGI (reference sequence). CDR3 DNA: TGTGCCAGCAGTTACTCCCCGACCGATAATCAGCCCCAGCATTTT. This gives the protein CASSYSPTDNQPQHF.

This clonotype appeared many times. The V gene is TRBV7-9, the J gene TRBJ2-1; 9 positions match TRBD2. This CDR3 has 16 residues. From germline, CDR1 is SEHNR and CDR2 FQNEAQ (reference sequence). Trimming removed 1 base from V and 2 bases from J; junction bases left unmatched: 3. In nucleotides, the CDR3 is TGTGCCAGCAGCTTAGGAGTAGCGGGGGCCTACAATGAGCAGTTCTTC. Translated, it gives CASSLGVAGAYNEQFF.

This clonotype has ten or more counts. The V gene is TRBV7-9, the J gene TRBJ2-3, with 11 bases matching TRBD1. Trimming cost V 5 bases and J 8 bases; bases outside gene matches: 12. Germline CDR1 is SEHNR and CDR2 is FQNEAQ (reference sequence). The CDR3 totals 16 residues. CDR3 DNA sequence: TGTGCCAGCAGCCCCCGGACAGGGGGCGCATTCGGTACGCAGTATTTT. It yields the protein CASSPRTGGAFGTQYF.

Worth noting for this clonotype: Germline is not matched at one junction end, which may reflect a read error. This chain uses TRBV5-1 with TRBJ2-1; 9 nucleotides align to TRBD2. Looked up from germline, CDR1 is SGHRS and CDR2 is YFSETQ. The CDR3 totals 13 residues. The chain's CDR3 is CASSVGLANERFF. For the CDR3, the DNA is TGCGCCAGCAGCGTGGGACTAGCCAATGAGCGGTTCTTC.

This clonotype was seen only a few times. The rearrangement links TRBV5-1 to TRBJ2-6; D is unresolved. The germline gives CDR1 SGHRS, CDR2 YFSETQ. Trimming left V 0 bases short and J 2 bases short, with 3 bases between. The CDR3 is 14 amino acids. DNA for the CDR3: TGCGCCAGCAGCTTGGCCGCTGGGGCCAACGTCCTGACTTTC. Translated: CASSLAAGANVLTF.

This clonotype has a handful of counts. V usage is TRBV6-5 and J usage is TRBJ2-2; D gene ambiguous. The CDR3 totals 16 residues. Trimming stripped 2 bases from V and 1 base from J, with 11 bases between. Germline CDR1 is MNHEY and CDR2 is SVGAGI. CDR3 loop: CASSYESFLNTGELFF. The CDR3 DNA sequence: TGTGCCAGCAGTTACGAGAGTTTCTTGAACACCGGGGAGCTGTTTTTT.

As to this clonotype: A much bigger clone sits one base away, suggesting this may be a read error. The chain has TRBV12-3 or TRBV12-4 and TRBJ1-2; no clear D. The CDR3 runs 14 residues. V was pared by 3 bases and J by 4 bases, with 12 bases between. CDR3 loop: CASSFGHRSYGYTF. The CDR3 DNA follows: TGTGCCAGCAGTTTTGGGCACAGATCCTATGGCTACACCTTC.

This clonotype has only a few counts. J is TRBJ2-1 and V is TRBV4-1, with D hard to call. The V end lost 5 bases, the J end lost 5 bases, and 4 bases lay between the germline ends. The CDR3 runs 11 residues. From germline, CDR1 is MGHRA and CDR2 YSYEKL. This CDR3 reads CASSTHNEQFF. CDR3 coding DNA: TGCGCCAGCAGCACTCACAATGAGCAGTTCTTC.

Only a few counts were recorded for this clonotype. A much more abundant neighbour one base away suggests this may be a read error. The J gene is TRBJ1-2, the V gene TRBV12-3 or TRBV12-4, with D possibly TRBD1 on 5 matching bases. The CDR3 extends over 20 amino acids. V lost 4 bases and J lost 0, with 27 bases in between. The CDR3 DNA reads TGTGCCAGCAGTTATAGCCCGGGGGTATCGCTTCCCAGGTCTAACTATGGCTACACCTTC. This sequence encodes CASSYSPGVSLPRSNYGYTF.

This clonotype has at least ten counts. This rearrangement joins TRBV2 to TRBJ2-1; D is unresolved. V was cut by 6 bases and J by 10 bases, with 10 bases left in between. The CDR3 has 11 amino acids. The germline CDR1 and CDR2 sequences are SNHLY and FYNNEI. The CDR3 DNA follows: TGTGCCAGCAGCGTAGGGTCCGAGCAGTTCTTC. It encodes CASSVGSEQFF. Full variable domain (missing parts from reference TRBV2 and TRBJ2-1): EPEVTQTPSHQVTQMGQEVILRCVPISNHLYFYWYRQILGQKVEFLVSFYNNEISEKSEIFDDQFSVERPDGSNFTLKIRSTKLEDSAMYFCASSVGSEQFFGPGTRLTVL.

This clonotype has at least ten counts. CDR3 nucleotides: TGCAGCGCTGACCCGGGGGGGTATAGCAATCAGCCCCAGCATTTT. This translates into CSADPGGYSNQPQHF. The chain recombines TRBV29-1 with TRBJ1-5; tentative D call: TRBD1 (5 bases). This CDR3 is built from 15 residues. The germline V gene encodes CDR1 SQVTM and CDR2 ANQGSEA. V was trimmed by 7 bases and J by 0 bases, leaving 16 bases between them.